The 3 T cell receptor beta chains presented below share a single source sample, sequenced in a study of cytomegalovirus exposure and HLA in healthy donors. The PCR ran on 60 Vbeta and 13 Jbeta primers. Clones were read by immunoSEQ multiplex PCR, and TCRdb kept only the in-frame ones, dropping some. The sample carries some 150,000 clones, about 75% recorded once. The sequencing input was PBMCs. These receptors came from a man aged 35 to 55 in good health and CMV-seronegative.

The rearrangement joins TRBV28 to TRBJ1-4, with a possible D match to TRBD1 (6 bases). The CDR3 is 12 amino acids. Germline CDR1 reads MDHEN; CDR2 reads SYDVKM. V lost 6 bases and J 15 bases, leaving 17 bases between the germline ends. CDR3 bases: TGTGCCAGCAGGACAGGTCGTAAAGGAGTGTTTTTT. It translates to CASRTGRKGVFF.

The chain is built from TRBV5-1 and TRBJ2-1, with D possibly being TRBD1 (6 bases). V was shortened by 4 bases and J by 6 bases, with 11 bases between the two germline ends. Germline assignment: CDR1 SGHRS and CDR2 YFSETQ. The CDR3 loop spans 13 amino acids. Here the CDR3 reads CASSPNRANEQFF. The CDR3 bases are TGCGCCAGCAGCCCGAACAGGGCCAATGAGCAGTTCTTC.

This sequence joins TRBV7-6 and TRBJ1-1; the D is unclear. Trimming pared 3 bases from V and 1 base from J, leaving 6 bases between. Looked up from germline, CDR1 is SGHVS and CDR2 is FNYEAQ. The CDR3 is made up of 13 amino acids. For the CDR3, the DNA is TGTGCCAGCAGCTTCCGGGGGAACACTGAAGCTTTCTTT. Its translation: CASSFRGNTEAFF.